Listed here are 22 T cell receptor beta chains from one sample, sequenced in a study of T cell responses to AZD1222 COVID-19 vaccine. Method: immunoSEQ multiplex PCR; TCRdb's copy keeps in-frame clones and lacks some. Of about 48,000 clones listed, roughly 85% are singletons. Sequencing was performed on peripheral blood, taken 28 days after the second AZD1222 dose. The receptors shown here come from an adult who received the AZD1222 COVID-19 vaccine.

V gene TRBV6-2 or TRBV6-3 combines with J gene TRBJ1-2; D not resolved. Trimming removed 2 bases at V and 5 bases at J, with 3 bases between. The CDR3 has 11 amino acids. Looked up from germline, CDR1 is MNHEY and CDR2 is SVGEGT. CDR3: CASSYEYGYTF. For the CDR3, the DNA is TGTGCCAGCAGTTACGAGTATGGCTACACCTTC.

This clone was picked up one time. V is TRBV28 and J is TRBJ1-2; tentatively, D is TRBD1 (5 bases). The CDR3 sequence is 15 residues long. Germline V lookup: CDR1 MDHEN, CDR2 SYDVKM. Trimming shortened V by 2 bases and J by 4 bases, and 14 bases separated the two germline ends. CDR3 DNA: TGTGCCAGCAGTTTACCGGACGGGGCAGTCTATGGCTACACCTTC. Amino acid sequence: CASSLPDGAVYGYTF.

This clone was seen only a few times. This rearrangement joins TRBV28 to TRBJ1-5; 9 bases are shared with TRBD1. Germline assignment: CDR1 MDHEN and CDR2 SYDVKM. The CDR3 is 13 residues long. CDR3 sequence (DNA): TGTTTCACAGGGGGCGCGGGGAATCAGCCCCAGCATTTT. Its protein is CFTGGAGNQPQHF.

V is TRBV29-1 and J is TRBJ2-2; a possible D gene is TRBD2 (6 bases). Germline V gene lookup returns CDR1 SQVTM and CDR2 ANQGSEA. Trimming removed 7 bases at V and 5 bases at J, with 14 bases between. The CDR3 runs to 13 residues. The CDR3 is CSAILGGTGELFF. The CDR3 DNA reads TGCAGCGCCATCCTGGGGGGAACCGGGGAGCTGTTTTTT.

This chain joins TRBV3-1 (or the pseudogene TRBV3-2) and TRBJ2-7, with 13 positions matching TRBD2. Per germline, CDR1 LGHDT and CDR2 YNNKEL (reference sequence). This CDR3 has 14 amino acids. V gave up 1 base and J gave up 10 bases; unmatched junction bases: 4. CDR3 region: CASSQARTSGSQYF. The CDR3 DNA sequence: TGTGCCAGCAGCCAAGCCCGGACTAGCGGGAGTCAGTACTTC.

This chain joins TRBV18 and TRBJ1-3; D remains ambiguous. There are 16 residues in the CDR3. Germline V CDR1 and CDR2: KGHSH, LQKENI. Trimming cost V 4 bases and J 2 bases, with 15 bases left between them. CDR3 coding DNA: TGTGCCAGCTCACGGATGACCTTATCCACTGGAAACACCATATATTTT. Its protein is CASSRMTLSTGNTIYF.

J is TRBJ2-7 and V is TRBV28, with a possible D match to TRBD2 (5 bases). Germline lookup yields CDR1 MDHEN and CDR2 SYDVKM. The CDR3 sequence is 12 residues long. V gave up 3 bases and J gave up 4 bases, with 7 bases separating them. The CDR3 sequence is CASSFWEYEQYF. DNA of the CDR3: TGTGCCAGCAGTTTTTGGGAGTACGAGCAGTACTTC.

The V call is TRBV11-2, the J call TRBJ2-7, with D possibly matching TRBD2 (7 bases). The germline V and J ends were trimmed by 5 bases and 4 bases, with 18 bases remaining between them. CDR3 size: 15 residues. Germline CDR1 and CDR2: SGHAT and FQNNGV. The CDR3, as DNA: TGTGCCAGCAGCGGTCGCGGGGGCCCATCTTACGAGCAGTACTTC. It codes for CASSGRGGPSYEQYF.

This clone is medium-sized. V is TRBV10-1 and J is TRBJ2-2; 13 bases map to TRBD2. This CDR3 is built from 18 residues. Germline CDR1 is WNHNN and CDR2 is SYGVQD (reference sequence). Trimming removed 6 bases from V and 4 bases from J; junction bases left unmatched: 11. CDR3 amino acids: CASRAGLAGLGVTGELFF. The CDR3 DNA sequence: TGCGCCAGCAGGGCGGGACTAGCGGGACTAGGAGTCACCGGGGAGCTGTTTTTT.

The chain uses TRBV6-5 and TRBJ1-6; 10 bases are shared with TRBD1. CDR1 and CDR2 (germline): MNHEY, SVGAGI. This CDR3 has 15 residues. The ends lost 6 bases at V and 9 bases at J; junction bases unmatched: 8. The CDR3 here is CASRTPGQGISPLHF. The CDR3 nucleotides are TGTGCCAGCAGGACTCCGGGACAGGGGATTTCACCCCTCCACTTT.

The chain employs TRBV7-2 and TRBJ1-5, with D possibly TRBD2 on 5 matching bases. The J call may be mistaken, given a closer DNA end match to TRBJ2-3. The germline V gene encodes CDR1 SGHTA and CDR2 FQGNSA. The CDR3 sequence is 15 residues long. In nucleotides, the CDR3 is TGTGCCAGCAGCCCCTGGGATGGGAGCAATCAGCCCCAGTATTTT. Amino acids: CASSPWDGSNQPQYF.

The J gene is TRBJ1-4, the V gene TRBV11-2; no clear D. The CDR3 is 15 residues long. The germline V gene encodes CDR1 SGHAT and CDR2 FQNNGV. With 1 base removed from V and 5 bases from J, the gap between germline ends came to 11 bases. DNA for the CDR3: TGTGCCAGCAGCTTAGTGGGGTCGGCGAATGAAAAACTGTTTTTT. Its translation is CASSLVGSANEKLFF.

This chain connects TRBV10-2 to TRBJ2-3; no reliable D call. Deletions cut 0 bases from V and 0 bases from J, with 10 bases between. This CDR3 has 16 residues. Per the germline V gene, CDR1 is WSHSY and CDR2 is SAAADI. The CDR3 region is CASSESRTDSTDTQYF. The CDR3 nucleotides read TGCGCCAGCAGTGAGTCAAGGACGGATAGCACAGATACGCAGTATTTT.

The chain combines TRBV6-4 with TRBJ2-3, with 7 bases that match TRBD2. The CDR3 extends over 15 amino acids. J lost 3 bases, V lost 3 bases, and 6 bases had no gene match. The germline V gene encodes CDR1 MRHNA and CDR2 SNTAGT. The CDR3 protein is CASSETASGTDTQYF. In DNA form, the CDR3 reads TGTGCCAGCAGTGAGACGGCTAGCGGTACAGATACGCAGTATTTT.

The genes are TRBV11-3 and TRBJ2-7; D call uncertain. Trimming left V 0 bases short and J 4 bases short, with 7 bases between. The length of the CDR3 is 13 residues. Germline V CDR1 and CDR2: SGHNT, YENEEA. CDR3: CASSLDTRYEQYF. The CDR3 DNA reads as TGTGCCAGCAGCTTAGACACCCGTTACGAGCAGTACTTC. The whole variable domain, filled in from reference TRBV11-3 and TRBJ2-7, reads EAGVVQSPRYKIIEKKQPVAFWCNPISGHNTLYWYLQNLGQGPELLIRYENEEAVDDSQLPKDRFSAERLKGVDSTLKIQPAELGDSAVYLCASSLDTRYEQYFGPGTRLTVT.

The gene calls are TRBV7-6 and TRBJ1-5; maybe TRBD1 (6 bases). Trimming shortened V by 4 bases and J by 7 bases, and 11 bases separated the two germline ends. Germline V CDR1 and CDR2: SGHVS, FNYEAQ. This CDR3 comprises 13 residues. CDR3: CASSSGARQPQHF. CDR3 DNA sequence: TGTGCCAGCAGCTCGGGGGCCCGGCAGCCCCAGCATTTT.

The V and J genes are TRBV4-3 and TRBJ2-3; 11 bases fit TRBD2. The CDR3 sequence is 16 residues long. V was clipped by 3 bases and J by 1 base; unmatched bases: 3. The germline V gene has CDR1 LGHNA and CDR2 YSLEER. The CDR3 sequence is CASSHGTSGRTDTQYF. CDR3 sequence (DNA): TGCGCCAGCAGCCATGGGACTAGCGGACGCACAGATACGCAGTATTTT.

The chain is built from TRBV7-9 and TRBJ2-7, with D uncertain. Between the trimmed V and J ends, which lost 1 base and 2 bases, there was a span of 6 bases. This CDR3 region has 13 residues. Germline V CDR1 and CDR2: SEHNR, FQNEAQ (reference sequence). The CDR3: CASSLEGPYEQYF. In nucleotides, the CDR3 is TGTGCCAGCAGCTTAGAGGGTCCCTACGAGCAGTACTTC.

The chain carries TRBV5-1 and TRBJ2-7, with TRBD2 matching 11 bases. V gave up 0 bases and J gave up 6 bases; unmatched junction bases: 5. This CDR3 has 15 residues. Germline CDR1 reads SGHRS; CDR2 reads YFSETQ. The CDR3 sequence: CASSLGLAGGSEQYF. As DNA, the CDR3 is TGCGCCAGCAGCTTGGGCCTAGCGGGAGGCAGCGAGCAGTACTTC. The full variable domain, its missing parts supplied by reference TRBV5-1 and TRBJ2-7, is KAGVTQTPRYLIKTRGQQVTLSCSPISGHRSVSWYQQTPGQGLQFLFEYFSETQRNKGNFPGRFSGRQFSNSRSEMNVSTLELGDSALYLCASSLGLAGGSEQYFGPGTRLTVT.

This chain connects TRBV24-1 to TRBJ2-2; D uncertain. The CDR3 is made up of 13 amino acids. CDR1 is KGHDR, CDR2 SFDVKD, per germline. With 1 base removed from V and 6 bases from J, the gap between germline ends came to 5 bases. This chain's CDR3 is CATSDLRAGELFF. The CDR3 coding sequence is TGTGCCACCAGTGATTTAAGAGCCGGGGAGCTGTTTTTT.

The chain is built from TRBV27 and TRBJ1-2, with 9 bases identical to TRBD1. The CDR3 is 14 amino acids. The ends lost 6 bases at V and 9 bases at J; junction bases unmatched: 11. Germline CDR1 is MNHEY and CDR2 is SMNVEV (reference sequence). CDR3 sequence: CASSGATGGLRYTF. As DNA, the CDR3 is TGTGCCAGCAGCGGAGCGACAGGGGGGTTACGCTACACCTTC.

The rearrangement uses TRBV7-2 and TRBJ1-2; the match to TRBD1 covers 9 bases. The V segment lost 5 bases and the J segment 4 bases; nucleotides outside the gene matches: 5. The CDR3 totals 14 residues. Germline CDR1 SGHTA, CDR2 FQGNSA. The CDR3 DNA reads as TGTGCCAGCAGCACCCGGGGACAGGGCTATGGCTACACCTTC. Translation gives CASSTRGQGYGYTF.